A single sample gave rise to the 17 T cell receptor beta chains below, sequenced in a study of beta chain features in type 1 diabetes. Sequencing targeted expressed TCRB transcripts, as all isolated RNA had been reverse transcribed. Here immunoSEQ multiplex PCR was the method, and the copy in TCRdb shows in-frame clones only, minus some. The sample includes around 300,000 clones, 14% of them seen just once. The sequenced sample consisted of central memory CD4+ T cells from blood. The receptors were gathered from a man under 40 in good health.

This clone has more than one count but fewer than ten. The chain joins TRBV29-1 to TRBJ2-2, with 10 bases identical to TRBD2. V lost 4 bases to trimming and J lost 2 bases; unmatched junction nucleotides: 4. This CDR3 region has 15 residues. Germline CDR1 SQVTM, CDR2 ANQGSEA. CDR3 sequence (DNA): TGCAGCGTTGTAACTAGCGGGGCCAACACCGGGGAGCTGTTTTTT. Amino acids: CSVVTSGANTGELFF.

CDR3: CASSQDRVIGYTF. The CDR3 nucleotides read TGTGCCAGCAGCCAGGACAGGGTAATTGGCTACACCTTC. The J gene is TRBJ1-2, the V gene TRBV7-2, with TRBD1 matching 8 bases. CDR1 and CDR2 (germline): SGHTA, FQGNSA. This CDR3 has 13 amino acids. J gave up 7 bases and V 5 bases, and 6 bases lay outside the gene matches.

This clone was counted at least ten times. The CDR3 DNA sequence: TGTGCCAGCAGCTCGGGGGAGCGGGGGTTCACAGATACGCAGTATTTT. Amino acids: CASSSGERGFTDTQYF. J is TRBJ2-3 and V is TRBV5-4, with 8 bases identical to TRBD2. This CDR3 has 16 residues. The ends lost 3 bases at V and 2 bases at J; junction bases unmatched: 8. The germline CDR1 and CDR2 sequences are SGHNT and YYREEE (reference sequence).

Here the CDR3 reads CASSLSPTGPYEQYF. The CDR3, as DNA: TGTGCCAGCAGTTTATCCCCGACAGGGCCCTACGAGCAGTACTTC. The chain uses TRBV27 and TRBJ2-7, with 7 bases fitting TRBD1. Germline values: CDR1 MNHEY, CDR2 SMNVEV (reference sequence). This CDR3 comprises 15 residues. With 0 bases clipped from V and 2 bases from J, the junction kept 4 bases outside the gene matches.

The table lists this clone with a few counts. This chain joins TRBV7-9 and TRBJ2-5; either TRBD1 or TRBD2 may fit D (5 bases each). V was pared by 5 bases and J by 3 bases, with 13 bases between. The CDR3 extends over 14 amino acids. In germline, CDR1 is SEHNR, CDR2 FQNEAQ (reference sequence). The CDR3 region has the DNA TGTGCCAGCAGCCTAATCCGGGACGAAGAGACCCAGTACTTC. Protein product: CASSLIRDEETQYF.

The table lists this clone with many counts. The chain is built from TRBV5-4 and TRBJ2-2; TRBD2 matches at 8 bases. The CDR3 sequence is 14 residues long. Losses at the gene ends were 3 bases for V and 9 bases for J; bases not matched to a gene: 7. Germline-derived CDR1 and CDR2 are SGHNT and YYREEE (reference sequence). The CDR3 DNA is TGTGCCAGCAGCTCGGGGACTAGTGCATGGGAGCTGTTTTTT. Protein sequence: CASSSGTSAWELFF. The complete variable domain, with remaining parts taken from reference TRBV5-4 and TRBJ2-2, reads ETGVTQSPTHLIKTRGQQVTLRCSSQSGHNTVSWYQQALGQGPQFIFQYYREEENGRGNFPPRFSGLQFPNYSSELNVNALELDDSALYLCASSSGTSAWELFFGEGSRLTVL.

This clone has only a few counts. This chain links TRBV14 with TRBJ2-3; D possibly matches TRBD1 or TRBD2 (6 bases each). In germline, CDR1 is SGHDN, CDR2 FVKESK. V lost 6 bases to trimming and J lost 2 bases, with 15 bases between them. The CDR3 sequence is 15 residues long. The CDR3 is CASRRGAGPTDTQYF. Here the CDR3 DNA reads TGTGCCAGCAGAAGGGGGGCTGGACCCACAGATACGCAGTATTTT. Variable domain in full (rest from reference TRBV14 and TRBJ2-3): EAGVTQFPSHSVIEKGQTVTLRCDPISGHDNLYWYRRVMGKEIKFLLHFVKESKQDESGMPNNRFLAERTGGTYSTLKVQPAELEDSGVYFCASRRGAGPTDTQYFGPGTRLTVL.

This clone was seen more than once but under ten times. The chain combines TRBV4-1 with TRBJ2-5, with D hard to call. The CDR3 has 14 residues. CDR1 is MGHRA, CDR2 YSYEKL, per germline. The V gene lost 0 bases and the J gene lost 5 bases, with 10 bases spanning the gap. The CDR3 bases are TGCGCCAGCAGCCAAGATCAATCCCCGGAGACCCAGTACTTC. Protein: CASSQDQSPETQYF.

This clone was picked up a small number of times. V gene TRBV2 combines with J gene TRBJ2-5; D remains ambiguous. Deletions cut 8 bases from V and 7 bases from J, with 20 bases between. This CDR3 has 14 amino acids. CDR1 and CDR2 from the germline V gene are SNHLY and FYNNEI. The DNA of the CDR3 is TGTGCCAGCTCGGTGCAGGTGGGATCGGGGACCCAGTACTTC. It yields the protein CASSVQVGSGTQYF.

The chain recombines TRBV4-1 with TRBJ2-3, with a weak D call TRBD1 (5 bases). Germline CDR1 reads MGHRA; CDR2 reads YSYEKL. The length of the CDR3 is 15 residues. Trimming shortened V by 1 base and J by 0 bases, and 8 bases separated the two germline ends. The CDR3 region is CASSQGTGSTDTQYF. The CDR3, as DNA: TGCGCCAGCAGCCAAGGTACAGGTAGCACAGATACGCAGTATTTT.

The chain is built from TRBV5-1 and TRBJ2-3; TRBD1 agrees at 9 bases. The CDR3 spans 17 residues. Trimming cost V 4 bases and J 6 bases; bases outside gene matches: 15. Germline CDR1 and CDR2: SGHRS and YFSETQ. Here the CDR3 reads CASSIQTGGRKRDTQYF. CDR3 sequence (DNA): TGCGCCAGCAGCATCCAGACAGGGGGAAGGAAAAGGGATACGCAGTATTTT.

This clone was detected a few times. The V call is TRBV11-2, the J call TRBJ1-6; D possibly corresponds to TRBD1 (6 bases). Germline CDR1 SGHAT, CDR2 FQNNGV. This CDR3 region has 13 residues. Trimming stripped 10 bases from V and 6 bases from J, with 13 bases between. For the CDR3, the DNA is TGTGCCACGGGACAAGAACCTAATTCACCCCTCCACTTT. Its translation is CATGQEPNSPLHF.

The V gene is TRBV15, the J gene TRBJ2-1; 10 bases fit TRBD2. The CDR3 has 18 amino acids. With V trimmed by 4 bases and J by 0 bases, 9 bases remained unmatched. In germline, CDR1 is LNHNV, CDR2 YYDKDF (reference sequence). The CDR3 DNA is TGTGCCACCAGCACCAGACTAGCGGGTCTCCCCTCCTACAATGAGCAGTTCTTC. This sequence encodes CATSTRLAGLPSYNEQFF.

This clone showed up many times. V and J are TRBV19 and TRBJ2-1; D possibly uses TRBD1 or TRBD2 (5 bases each). CDR1 is LNHDA and CDR2 is SQIVND in the germline V gene (reference sequence). V gave up 9 bases and J gave up 1 base, with 13 bases separating them. The CDR3 has 14 amino acids. CDR3 DNA: TGTGCCAGCACCAGGGACGCATCCTACAATGAGCAGTTCTTC. It encodes CASTRDASYNEQFF. The full variable domain, its missing parts supplied by reference TRBV19 and TRBJ2-1, is DGGITQSPKYLFRKEGQNVTLSCEQNLNHDAMYWYRQDPGQGLRLIYYSQIVNDFQKGDIAEGYSVSREKKESFPLTVTSAQKNPTAFYLCASTRDASYNEQFFGPGTRLTVL.

This clone was recorded many times. The CDR3 here is CASSLADQPQHF. The CDR3 DNA reads as TGTGCCAGCAGCTTGGCGGATCAGCCCCAGCATTTT. The chain carries TRBV7-9 and TRBJ1-5; D ambiguous. Germline V gene lookup returns CDR1 SEHNR and CDR2 FQNEAQ (reference sequence). V lost 3 bases to trimming and J lost 5 bases, with 5 bases between them. This CDR3 contains 12 residues.

The rearrangement joins TRBV29-1 to TRBJ2-5; 12 bases align to TRBD2. Matching the DNA end better, TRBJ2-7 makes the J call doubtful. CDR1 SQVTM and CDR2 ANQGSEA come from the germline V gene. The CDR3 loop spans 15 amino acids. As DNA, the CDR3 is TGCAGCGTTGTGGGACTAGCGGGCCTATCCTACGAGCAGTACTTC. Its protein is CSVVGLAGLSYEQYF.

CDR3: CASSPQSYGYTF. The CDR3 bases are TGTGCCAGTAGTCCCCAGTCCTATGGCTACACCTTC. The chain joins TRBV19 to TRBJ1-2; D unresolved. The CDR3 extends over 12 amino acids. Deletions cut 5 bases from V and 4 bases from J, with 8 bases between. From germline, CDR1 is LNHDA and CDR2 SQIVND (reference sequence).